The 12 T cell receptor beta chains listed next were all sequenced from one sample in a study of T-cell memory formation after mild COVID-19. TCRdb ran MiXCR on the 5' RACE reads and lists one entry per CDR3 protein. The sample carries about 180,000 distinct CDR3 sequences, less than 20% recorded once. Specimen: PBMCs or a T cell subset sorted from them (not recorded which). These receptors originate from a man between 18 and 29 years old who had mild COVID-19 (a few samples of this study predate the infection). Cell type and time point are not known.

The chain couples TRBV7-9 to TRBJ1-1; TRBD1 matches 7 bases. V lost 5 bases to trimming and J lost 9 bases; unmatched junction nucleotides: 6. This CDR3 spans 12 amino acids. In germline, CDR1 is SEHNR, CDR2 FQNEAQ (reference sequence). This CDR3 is CASSNQGVQAFF. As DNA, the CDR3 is TGTGCCAGCAGCAACCAGGGGGTTCAAGCTTTCTTT.

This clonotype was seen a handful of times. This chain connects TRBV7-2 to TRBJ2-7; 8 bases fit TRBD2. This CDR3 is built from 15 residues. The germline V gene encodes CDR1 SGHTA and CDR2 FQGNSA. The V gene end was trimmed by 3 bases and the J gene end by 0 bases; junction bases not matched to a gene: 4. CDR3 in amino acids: CASSLAGGSSYEQYF. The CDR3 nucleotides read TGTGCCAGCAGCTTGGCGGGGGGCTCCTCCTACGAGCAGTACTTC.

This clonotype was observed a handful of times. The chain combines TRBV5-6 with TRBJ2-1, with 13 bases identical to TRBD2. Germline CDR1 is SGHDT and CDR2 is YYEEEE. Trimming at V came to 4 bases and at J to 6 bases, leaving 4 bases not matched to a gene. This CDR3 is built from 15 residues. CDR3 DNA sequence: TGTGCCAGCAGCGCGGGACTAGCGGGGACCAATGAGCAGTTCTTC. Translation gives CASSAGLAGTNEQFF.

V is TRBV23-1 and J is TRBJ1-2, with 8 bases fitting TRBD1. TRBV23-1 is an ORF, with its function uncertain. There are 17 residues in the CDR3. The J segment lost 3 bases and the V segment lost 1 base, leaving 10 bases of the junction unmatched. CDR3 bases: TGCGCCAGCAGTCAATTCTTCCGGGACAGGATCTACTATGGCTACACCTTC. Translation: CASSQFFRDRIYYGYTF.

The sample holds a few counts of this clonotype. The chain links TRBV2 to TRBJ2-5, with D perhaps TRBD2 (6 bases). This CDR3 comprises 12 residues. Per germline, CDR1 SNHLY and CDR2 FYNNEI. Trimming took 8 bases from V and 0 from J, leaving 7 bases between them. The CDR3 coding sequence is TGTGCCAGCGGGGGGAACCAAGAGACCCAGTACTTC. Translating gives CASGGNQETQYF.

CDR3 sequence: CSVGTSGTNEQYV. CDR3 nucleotides: TGCAGCGTTGGGACTAGCGGCACGAACGAGCAGTACGTC. This sequence joins TRBV29-1 and TRBJ2-7, with 10 bases fitting TRBD2. CDR3 length: 13 residues. Trimming cost V 4 bases and J 5 bases; bases outside gene matches: 5. Germline lookup yields CDR1 SQVTM and CDR2 ANQGSEA.

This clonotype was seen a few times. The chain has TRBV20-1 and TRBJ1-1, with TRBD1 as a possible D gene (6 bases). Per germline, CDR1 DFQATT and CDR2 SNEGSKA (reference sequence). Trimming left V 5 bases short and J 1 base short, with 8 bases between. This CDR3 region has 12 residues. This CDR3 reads CSAGRGNTEAFF. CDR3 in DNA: TGCAGTGCTGGCAGGGGGAACACTGAAGCTTTCTTT.

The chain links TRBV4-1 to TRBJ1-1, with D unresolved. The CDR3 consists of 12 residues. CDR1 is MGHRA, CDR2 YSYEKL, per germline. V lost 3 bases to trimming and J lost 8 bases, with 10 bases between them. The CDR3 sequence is CASSHRPNEAFF. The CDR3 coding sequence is TGCGCCAGCAGCCACAGACCGAACGAAGCTTTCTTT.

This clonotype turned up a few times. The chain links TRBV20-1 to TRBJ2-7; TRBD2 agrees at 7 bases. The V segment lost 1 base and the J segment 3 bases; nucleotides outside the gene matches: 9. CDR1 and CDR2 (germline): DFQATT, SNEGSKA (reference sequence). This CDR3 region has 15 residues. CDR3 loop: CSARVAPSGHYEQYF. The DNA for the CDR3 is TGCAGTGCTAGAGTGGCCCCTAGCGGACACTACGAGCAGTACTTC.

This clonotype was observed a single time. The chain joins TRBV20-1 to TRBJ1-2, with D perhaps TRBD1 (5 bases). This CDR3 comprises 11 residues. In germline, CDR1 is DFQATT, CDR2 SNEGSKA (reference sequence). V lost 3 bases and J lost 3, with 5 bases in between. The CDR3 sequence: CSARGDYGYTF. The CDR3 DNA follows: TGCAGTGCTAGGGGGGACTATGGCTACACCTTC.

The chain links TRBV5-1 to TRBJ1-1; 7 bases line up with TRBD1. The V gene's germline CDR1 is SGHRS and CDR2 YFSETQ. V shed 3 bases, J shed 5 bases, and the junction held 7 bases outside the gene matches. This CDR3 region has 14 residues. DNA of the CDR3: TGCGCCAGCAGCTCAGACAGGGTTGCGACTGAAGCTTTCTTT. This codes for CASSSDRVATEAFF.

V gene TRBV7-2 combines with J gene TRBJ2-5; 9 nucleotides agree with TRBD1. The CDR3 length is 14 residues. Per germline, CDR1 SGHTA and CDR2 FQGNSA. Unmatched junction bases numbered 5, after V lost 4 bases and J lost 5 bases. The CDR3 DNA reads TGTGCCAGCAGCTGGACAGGGGCTGGGGAGACCCAGTACTTC. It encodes CASSWTGAGETQYF.